This entry lists 20 T cell receptor beta chains sequenced from one sample in a study of patients and donors after allogeneic stem cell transplantation. Each CDR3 protein gets one entry after TCRdb re-called the RT-PCR reads with MiXCR. The sample records about a million distinct CDR3 sequences, about a sixth being singletons. Sequencing used blood, either unsorted or a sorted T cell fraction (not recorded which). These receptors came from a human donor who was either an allogeneic HSCT recipient or a stem cell or donor lymphocyte infusion donor (not recorded which). It is not recorded whose cells these are; they may come from a transplant donor.

In its sample, this clonotype was seen a few times. The chain recombines TRBV6-2 or TRBV6-3 with TRBJ2-5, with 11 nucleotides matching TRBD2. V shed 2 bases and J 3 bases; nucleotides not matched to a gene: 11. The CDR3 is 18 residues long. Germline CDR1 reads MNHEY; CDR2 reads SVGEGT. In nucleotides, the CDR3 is TGTGCCAGCAGTTACCCCGGGACTAGCGGTTCTCCGAAAGAGACCCAGTACTTC. Amino acids: CASSYPGTSGSPKETQYF.

The rearrangement joins TRBV4-2 to TRBJ2-3, with unresolved D. V was trimmed by 2 bases and J by 4 bases, leaving 7 bases between them. The germline V gene encodes CDR1 LGHNA and CDR2 YNFKEQ. This CDR3 comprises 13 residues. This CDR3 reads CASSQWKSDTQYF. CDR3 in DNA: TGTGCCAGCAGCCAATGGAAGTCAGATACGCAGTATTTT.

The chain recombines TRBV6-1 with TRBJ2-5; D may be TRBD1 (8 bases). The V end lost 6 bases, the J end lost 3 bases, and 20 bases lay between the germline ends. The CDR3 runs to 16 residues. Germline V gene lookup returns CDR1 MNHNS and CDR2 SASEGT. CDR3 residues: CASSPGGGRGEETQYF. CDR3 coding DNA: TGTGCCAGCAGCCCAGGGGGCGGGAGAGGGGAAGAGACCCAGTACTTC.

This clonotype was counted only a few times. The gene calls are TRBV6-5 and TRBJ2-7, with 12 bases fitting TRBD2. The V gene end was trimmed by 2 bases and the J gene end by 3 bases; junction bases not matched to a gene: 5. This CDR3 contains 16 residues. CDR1 MNHEY and CDR2 SVGAGI come from the germline V gene. DNA of the CDR3: TGTGCCAGCAGTTACGGGACTAGCGGGCGGGGCTACGAGCAGTACTTC. It yields the protein CASSYGTSGRGYEQYF.

This chain uses TRBV12-3 or TRBV12-4 with TRBJ2-3, with unresolved D. Trimming took 4 bases from V and 1 from J, leaving 15 bases between them. This CDR3 has 16 amino acids. CDR3 DNA sequence: TGTGCCAGCAGTTCATCGGCCCTGCTTGGCACAGATACGCAGTATTTT. Its translation: CASSSSALLGTDTQYF.

This clonotype was counted many times. The V call is TRBV7-2, the J call TRBJ2-2; D is possibly TRBD1 (5 bases). The ends were cut back, 5 bases at V and 6 bases at J, with 10 bases in the middle. Germline CDR1 SGHTA, CDR2 FQGNSA. The CDR3 totals 13 residues. The CDR3 nucleotides read TGTGCCAGCAGCCAAACAGGATCCGGGGAGCTGTTTTTT. Its translation: CASSQTGSGELFF.

This clonotype was observed a single time. The rearrangement links TRBV3-1 to TRBJ2-7; D is perhaps TRBD1 or TRBD2 (5 bases each). With 4 bases removed from V and 1 base from J, the gap between germline ends came to 20 bases. The length of the CDR3 is 17 residues. CDR1 and CDR2 from the germline V gene are LGHDT and YNNKEL (reference sequence). The CDR3 sequence is CASSPKSLRGRSYEQYF. CDR3 bases: TGTGCCAGCAGCCCGAAAAGCTTGAGGGGACGGTCCTACGAGCAGTACTTC.

This chain uses TRBV14 with TRBJ2-7; 8 nucleotides match TRBD1. There are 15 residues in the CDR3. Trimming took 2 bases from V and 2 from J; bases not matched to a gene: 5. In germline, CDR1 is SGHDN, CDR2 FVKESK. The CDR3 loop is CASSQRDRRTYEQYF. The CDR3 coding sequence is TGTGCCAGCAGCCAAAGGGACAGGAGGACCTACGAGCAGTACTTC.

The rearrangement joins TRBV4-2 to TRBJ2-7; 10 bases line up with TRBD1. Germline V gives CDR1 LGHNA, CDR2 YNFKEQ. V trimming: 4 bases; J trimming: 2 bases; junction bases outside the gene matches: 8. This CDR3 has 16 amino acids. CDR3 residues: CASSLQAGQGTYEQYF. The CDR3 bases are TGTGCCAGCAGCCTCCAAGCGGGACAGGGGACCTACGAGCAGTACTTC.

The rearrangement uses TRBV5-1 and TRBJ1-3, with 9 bases fitting TRBD1. V lost 0 bases, J lost 0 bases, and 10 bases stayed unmatched. The CDR3 sequence is 19 residues long. Germline CDR1 is SGHRS and CDR2 is YFSETQ. Written as DNA, the CDR3 is TGCGCCAGCAGCTTGGCCGGTGGGACAGGGTCTTTCTCTGGAAACACCATATATTTT. Translated, it gives CASSLAGGTGSFSGNTIYF.

The chain has TRBV6-1 and TRBJ1-2, with 10 positions matching TRBD1. The V segment lost 6 bases and the J segment 4 bases; nucleotides outside the gene matches: 5. Germline loops: CDR1 MNHNS, CDR2 SASEGT. CDR3 size: 14 residues. The CDR3 DNA is TGTGCCAGCAGGGGGACAGGGGTCGTCTATGGCTACACCTTC. It translates to CASRGTGVVYGYTF.

V and J are TRBV5-1 and TRBJ2-7; either TRBD1 or TRBD2 may fit D (7 bases each). Trimming took off 5 bases at V and 3 bases at J, with 15 bases between the two ends. Germline V gene sequence: CDR1 SGHRS, CDR2 YFSETQ. CDR3 length equals 14 residues. CDR3 bases: TGCGCCAGCAGGGGGGGGGGACAGAACTACGAGCAGTACTTC. Translated: CASRGGGQNYEQYF.

V and J are TRBV6-6 and TRBJ2-2, with D uncertain. Trimming took off 0 bases at V and 8 bases at J, with 7 bases between the two ends. The germline CDR1 and CDR2 sequences are MNHNY and SVGAGI (reference sequence). This CDR3 is built from 13 residues. Here the CDR3 reads CASSYSISGELFF. The CDR3 nucleotides read TGTGCCAGCAGTTACTCGATTTCTGGGGAGCTGTTTTTT.

Ten or more counts support this clonotype. This rearrangement joins TRBV12-3 or TRBV12-4 to TRBJ2-7, with D possibly being TRBD2 (6 bases). The CDR3 sequence is 15 residues long. Trimming stripped 3 bases from V and 3 bases from J, with 15 bases between. The CDR3 region has the DNA TGTGCCAGCAGTTTCTCAGGCGCCGGGGGCTACGAGCAGTACTTC. It yields the protein CASSFSGAGGYEQYF.

This clonotype was detected only a few times. V usage is TRBV6-1 and J usage is TRBJ2-5; 7 nucleotides agree with TRBD1. This CDR3 is 16 amino acids long. CDR1 MNHNS and CDR2 SASEGT come from the germline V gene. The junction had 16 bases not matched to a gene; V was cut back by 7 bases and J by 5 bases. The DNA for the CDR3 is TGTGCCAGCATCACCGGGACAGCGACATCAGGGGAGACCCAGTACTTC. As protein: CASITGTATSGETQYF.

This clonotype showed up just a few times. The chain joins TRBV10-3 to TRBJ2-7; 9 positions agree with TRBD2. This CDR3 region has 16 residues. Germline values: CDR1 ENHRY, CDR2 SYGVKD. The V gene end was trimmed by 7 bases and the J gene end by 3 bases; junction bases not matched to a gene: 13. In DNA form, the CDR3 reads TGTGCCATCACCCGGGGGCCTAGCGGGGCGGTCTACGAGCAGTACTTC. It specifies CAITRGPSGAVYEQYF.

This clonotype was seen more than once but under ten times. The chain uses TRBV21-1 and TRBJ1-1; TRBD1 is taken as the D call from the table, unchecked against the DNA. TRBV21-1 is annotated as a pseudogene. This CDR3 has 13 amino acids. DNA for the CDR3: TGTGCCAGCAGCAAGTGTAAGGGACCTGAAGCTTTCTTT. Encoded protein: CASSKCKGPEAFF.

The chain combines TRBV5-1 with TRBJ1-5, with D hard to call. V lost 2 bases to trimming and J lost 3 bases, with 6 bases between them. The CDR3 is made up of 13 amino acids. Per the germline V gene, CDR1 is SGHRS and CDR2 is YFSETQ. The CDR3 sequence: CASSFQNNQPQHF. CDR3 coding DNA: TGCGCCAGCAGCTTTCAGAACAATCAGCCCCAGCATTTT.

This chain links TRBV12-3 or TRBV12-4 with TRBJ1-1; D remains ambiguous. This CDR3 region has 13 residues. The V end lost 7 bases, the J end lost 1 base, and 10 bases lay between the germline ends. CDR3 region: CASTENWNTEAFF. The CDR3 nucleotides are TGTGCCAGCACCGAAAACTGGAACACTGAAGCTTTCTTT.

This chain joins TRBV29-1 and TRBJ2-1; TRBD2 agrees at 8 bases. Looked up from germline, CDR1 is SQVTM and CDR2 is ANQGSEA. The CDR3 is made up of 15 amino acids. V dropped 0 bases and J dropped 1; count of bases not matched to a gene: 2. In nucleotides, the CDR3 is TGCAGCGTTGAAGATCGGGGGGGATCCTACAATGAGCAGTTCTTC. Its translation is CSVEDRGGSYNEQFF.